The next 14 T cell receptor beta chains were all read from a single sample in a study of blood T cells in healthy people across ages. A second roughly 7 to 12 cycle PCR used barcoded and J-beta primers. TCRdb recomputed calls from the 5' RACE reads with MiXCR, one row per CDR3 protein. The sample consists of more than 800,000 distinct CDR3 sequences, 35% to 55% of them appearing once. The specimen sequenced was blood. Source of these receptors: a woman in her sixties or seventies in good health.

J is TRBJ2-7 and V is TRBV6-5; TRBD2 might be the D (5 bases). Trimming pared 6 bases from V and 2 bases from J, leaving 11 bases between. The length of the CDR3 is 13 residues. Germline V gene data show CDR1 as MNHEY and CDR2 as SVGAGI. In nucleotides, the CDR3 is TGTGCCAGCAGGTCGGACGGGGCCTACGAGCAGTACTTC. The encoded protein is CASRSDGAYEQYF.

The chain combines TRBV29-1 with TRBJ2-2; 9 bases match TRBD2. Germline CDR1 reads SQVTM; CDR2 reads ANQGSEA. The length of the CDR3 is 15 residues. CDR3 nucleotides: TGCAGAAATAAAGCGGGAGGTACCAACACCGGGGAGCTGTTTTTT. It specifies CRNKAGGTNTGELFF.

This clonotype was picked up a small number of times. The rearrangement uses TRBV27 and TRBJ2-5, with D maybe TRBD2 (5 bases). Germline V gives CDR1 MNHEY, CDR2 SMNVEV (reference sequence). The CDR3 spans 13 residues. With 7 bases removed from V and 2 bases from J, the gap between germline ends came to 11 bases. The CDR3 bases are TGTGCCAGCAAGGTCTCGGGGCAAGAGACCCAGTACTTC. Encoded protein: CASKVSGQETQYF.

The chain joins TRBV20-1 to TRBJ1-5, with 10 bases identical to TRBD1. The J segment lost 2 bases and the V segment lost 5 bases, leaving 6 bases of the junction unmatched. This CDR3 spans 15 amino acids. Germline values: CDR1 DFQATT, CDR2 SNEGSKA (reference sequence). Here the CDR3 DNA reads TGCAGTGCTCCGCTCGGGACAGGGGGCAATCAGCCCCAGCATTTT. Its protein is CSAPLGTGGNQPQHF.

In its sample, this clonotype was seen a few times. The rearrangement uses TRBV29-1 and TRBJ1-2; no clear D gene. V was pared by 3 bases and J by 4 bases, with 9 bases between. This CDR3 region has 12 residues. Per the germline V gene, CDR1 is SQVTM and CDR2 is ANQGSEA. The CDR3 loop is CSVDAGPYGYTF. The CDR3 coding sequence is TGCAGCGTTGATGCCGGTCCCTATGGCTACACCTTC.

The rearrangement links TRBV5-1 to TRBJ2-2, with 9 bases that match TRBD1. The CDR3 is made up of 14 amino acids. J lost 8 bases, V lost 0 bases, and 2 bases had no gene match. Per germline, CDR1 SGHRS and CDR2 YFSETQ. The CDR3 sequence: CASSLDRGQGELFF. CDR3 bases: TGCGCCAGCAGCTTGGACAGGGGGCAAGGGGAGCTGTTTTTT.

In nucleotides, the CDR3 is TGTGCCAGCAGCTCCTATGCCCGCTCCTACGAGCAGTACTTC. This gives the protein CASSSYARSYEQYF. The chain joins TRBV7-6 to TRBJ2-7; D is ambiguous. V was clipped by 4 bases and J by 0 bases, with 10 bases between them. The CDR3 consists of 14 residues. Germline V gives CDR1 SGHVS, CDR2 FNYEAQ.

This clonotype showed up just a few times. This chain links TRBV4-1 with TRBJ2-5, with TRBD1 matching over 10 bases. The closer fit of TRBJ2-7 to the DNA end suggests the J call may be wrong. The CDR3 loop spans 19 amino acids. Germline V gene data show CDR1 as MGHRA and CDR2 as YSYEKL. The CDR3: CASSHSTDRRGQGPAEQYF. In DNA form, the CDR3 reads TGCGCCAGCAGCCATTCCACCGACCGCAGGGGACAGGGGCCTGCCGAGCAGTACTTC.

The chain couples TRBV2 to TRBJ2-1, with 7 nucleotides matching TRBD1. The CDR3 is 15 amino acids. Germline lookup yields CDR1 SNHLY and CDR2 FYNNEI. V lost 7 bases and J lost 0; bases outside the gene matches: 6. The CDR3 bases are TGTGCCAGCATGGGGGACAGAAGCTCCTACAATGAGCAGTTCTTC. It translates to CASMGDRSSYNEQFF.

The CDR3 DNA follows: TGTGCCAGCAGCTTAGGGCAGGGTATAAGGTACGAGCAGTACTTC. Translating gives CASSLGQGIRYEQYF. The gene calls are TRBV7-9 and TRBJ2-5, with D perhaps TRBD1 (5 bases). The end of the DNA fits TRBJ2-7 better, so the J call may be wrong. CDR3 length: 15 amino acids. CDR1 is SEHNR, CDR2 FQNEAQ, per germline (reference sequence).

This clonotype was detected a few times. The chain links TRBV27 to TRBJ2-3; 11 bases are shared with TRBD2. This CDR3 region has 16 residues. V lost 6 bases to trimming and J lost 2 bases; unmatched junction nucleotides: 7. Germline CDR1 reads MNHEY; CDR2 reads SMNVEV (reference sequence). CDR3 protein: CASRLAGGRATDTQYF. The CDR3 region has the DNA TGTGCCAGCAGGCTAGCGGGAGGAAGGGCCACAGATACGCAGTATTTT.

There are a few counts of this clonotype. One junction end disagrees with the germline gene, perhaps due to a read error. The CDR3 nucleotides are TGTGCCAGCAGCTTAGCCACTAGCGGGGGAATCTACGAGCAGTACTTC. Protein sequence: CASSLATSGGIYEQYF. The chain carries TRBV12-3 or TRBV12-4 and TRBJ2-7, with 11 bases aligning to TRBD2. The CDR3 runs to 16 residues.

The V call is TRBV20-1, the J call TRBJ1-4, with a weak D call TRBD1 (6 bases). V was pared by 5 bases and J by 6 bases, with 16 bases between. Looked up from germline, CDR1 is DFQATT and CDR2 is SNEGSKA (reference sequence). The CDR3 length is 14 residues. The CDR3 nucleotides read TGCAGTGCTCCCAGGGGAGTGGTAGATGAAAAACTGTTTTTT. Protein product: CSAPRGVVDEKLFF.

The chain recombines TRBV6-5 with TRBJ2-4; 8 bases fit TRBD1. The end of the DNA is better explained by TRBJ2-7, so the J call may be wrong. The CDR3 is 16 residues long. The V gene's germline CDR1 is MNHEY and CDR2 SVGAGI. The CDR3 is CASSYPGQGSHYEQYF. The CDR3 nucleotides read TGTGCCAGCAGTTATCCCGGACAGGGATCACACTACGAGCAGTACTTC.